This is a list of T cell receptor beta chains from one sample in a study of OX40 agonist ivuxolimab in advanced cancers. Profiled with immunoSEQ multiplex PCR; TCRdb holds only in-frame clones, not every one. This repertoire shows about 83,000 clones, 84% found once; its top ten account for under 8%. The sample here was CD4+ or CD8+ T cells sorted from blood, taken in a trial of the OX40 agonist ivuxolimab. The receptors were sampled from an adult with an advanced solid tumor such as melanoma, head and neck, liver or kidney cancer. CDR3s include the opening cysteine and the closing phenylalanine or tryptophan. The D gene is left open where the match is weak. Rows may omit the clone size; those that give it use once, few, many or a size class.

CDR3: CASSYRSEQYF
DNA: TGTGCCAGCAGTTACCGGAGCGAGCAGTACTTC
D: NA
J: TRBJ2-7
size: once
V: TRBV6-6

CDR3: CSVLKRGANYNEQFF
DNA: TGCAGCGTTCTGAAGCGGGGGGCGAACTACAATGAGCAGTTCTTC
D: TRBD2
J: TRBJ2-1
size: NA
V: TRBV29-1

CDR3: CASSMAQGPLVKLFF
DNA: TGTGCCAGTAGTATGGCACAGGGTCCGCTGGTAAAACTGTTTTTT
D: NA
J: TRBJ1-4
size: NA
V: TRBV19

CDR3: CASSVVTGTPGNEQFF
DNA: TGTGCCAGCAGCGTTGTAACCGGGACTCCCGGCAATGAGCAGTTCTTC
D: NA
J: TRBJ2-1
size: NA
V: TRBV9

CDR3: CASSQGRSSNEQFF
DNA: TGTGCCAGCAGCCAAGGTAGAAGTAGCAATGAGCAGTTCTTC
D: NA
J: TRBJ2-1
size: NA
V: TRBV14

CDR3: CASSLRADYNEQFF
DNA: TGTGCCAGCAGTCTAAGGGCGGACTACAATGAGCAGTTCTTC
D: NA
J: TRBJ2-1
size: NA
V: TRBV6-5

CDR3: CASSQDRPEWDHSPLHF
DNA: TGCGCCAGCAGCCAAGATAGGCCAGAGTGGGACCATTCACCCCTCCACTTT
D: NA
J: TRBJ1-6
size: NA
V: TRBV4-1

CDR3: CASSLVWGSEAFF
DNA: TGCGCCAGCAGCTTGGTTTGGGGCTCTGAAGCTTTCTTT
D: NA
J: TRBJ1-1
size: NA
V: TRBV5-1

CDR3: CASSQEVRNSYNEQFF
DNA: TGCGCCAGCAGCCAAGAGGTGAGGAACTCCTACAATGAGCAGTTCTTC
D: NA
J: TRBJ2-1
size: NA
V: TRBV4-3

CDR3: CASSPGRDNQPQHF
DNA: TGTGCCAGTAGCCCCGGGAGGGACAATCAGCCCCAGCATTTT
D: NA
J: TRBJ1-5
size: NA
V: TRBV19

CDR3: CASIPGSSGNTIYF
DNA: TGTGCCAGTATCCCGGGGTCCTCTGGAAACACCATATATTTT
D: NA
J: TRBJ1-3
size: NA
V: TRBV19

CDR3: CASSLTGLEQFF
DNA: TGTGCCAGCAGCTTGACGGGGCTAGAGCAGTTCTTC
D: NA
J: TRBJ2-1
size: NA
V: TRBV5-5

CDR3: CASRMAASGQETQYF
DNA: TGCGCCAGCAGGATGGCGGCTAGCGGGCAAGAGACCCAGTACTTC
D: TRBD2
J: TRBJ2-5
size: NA
V: TRBV5-1

CDR3: CASQTDTQYF
DNA: TGTGCCAGCCAGACAGATACGCAGTATTTT
D: NA
J: TRBJ2-3
size: NA
V: TRBV2

CDR3: CASSRGSQETQYF
DNA: TGTGCCAGCTCACGGGGAAGTCAAGAGACCCAGTACTTC
D: NA
J: TRBJ2-5
size: NA
V: TRBV18

CDR3: CASSFLRTGEEIQYF
DNA: TGTGCCAGCAGCTTTCTTCGGACGGGAGAAGAGATCCAGTACTTC
D: NA
J: TRBJ2-5
size: once
V: TRBV5-8

CDR3: CASRPNHRNTEAFF
DNA: TGTGCCAGCAGGCCAAACCACAGGAACACTGAAGCTTTCTTT
D: NA
J: TRBJ1-1
size: NA
V: TRBV27

CDR3: CSAETGTISYNEQFF
DNA: TGCAGCGCTGAGACAGGGACGATTTCCTACAATGAGCAGTTCTTC
D: TRBD1
J: TRBJ2-1
size: NA
V: TRBV29-1

CDR3: CASGLSESDTQYF
DNA: TGTGCTAGTGGTTTATCAGAATCAGATACGCAGTATTTT
D: NA
J: TRBJ2-3
size: NA
V: TRBV12-5

CDR3: CASSSGRTGTEAFF
DNA: TGTGCCAGCAGCTCGGGCCGGACGGGCACTGAAGCTTTCTTT
D: NA
J: TRBJ1-1
size: NA
V: TRBV7-6

CDR3: CASSETGGTGANVLTF
DNA: TGTGCCAGCAGTGAAACGGGCGGGACTGGGGCCAACGTCCTGACTTTC
D: NA
J: TRBJ2-6
size: once
V: TRBV2

CDR3: CASSVGRHNSPLHF
DNA: TGTGCCAGCAGTGTAGGACGCCACAATTCACCCCTCCACTTT
D: NA
J: TRBJ1-6
size: NA
V: TRBV11-2

CDR3: CASSSGTGSSPLHF
DNA: TGTGCCAGTAGTTCCGGGACAGGGAGCTCACCCCTCCACTTT
D: TRBD1
J: TRBJ1-6
size: NA
V: TRBV19

CDR3: CASSLGQGRGYGYTF
DNA: TGTGCCAGCAGCCTCGGACAGGGACGAGGGTATGGCTACACCTTC
D: TRBD1
J: TRBJ1-2
size: NA
V: TRBV11-2

CDR3: CASSLVPARGETQYF
DNA: TGTGCCAGCAGCTTAGTCCCTGCCCGCGGCGAGACCCAGTACTTC
D: NA
J: TRBJ2-5
size: NA
V: TRBV7-2

CDR3: CASSKTSGSLAGELFF
DNA: TGCGCCAGCAGCAAGACTAGCGGGAGTTTGGCCGGGGAGCTGTTTTTT
D: TRBD2
J: TRBJ2-2
size: NA
V: TRBV5-1

CDR3: CASSLGSAGITMRQFF
DNA: TGCGCCAGCAGCTTGGGTTCCGCGGGAATTACAATGAGGCAGTTCTTC
D: NA
J: TRBJ2-1
size: NA
V: TRBV5-1

CDR3: CASRSLPGSETQYF
DNA: TGTGCCAGCAGATCCCTACCAGGCTCGGAGACCCAGTACTTC
D: NA
J: TRBJ2-5
size: NA
V: TRBV7-2

CDR3: CASSPRGEHSYSNQPQHF
DNA: TGTGCCAGTAGTCCCCGAGGGGAGCACTCTTATAGCAATCAGCCCCAGCATTTT
D: NA
J: TRBJ1-5
size: few
V: TRBV19

CDR3: CASSPGRGAADTQYF
DNA: TGTGCCAGTAGCCCCGGTAGAGGGGCGGCAGATACGCAGTATTTT
D: NA
J: TRBJ2-3
size: NA
V: TRBV19

CDR3: CASRSSRRDWGGNTIYF
DNA: TGTGCCAGCAGGTCCTCCCGGAGGGATTGGGGCGGAAACACCATATATTTT
D: NA
J: TRBJ1-3
size: NA
V: TRBV28